Listed below are T cell receptor beta chains from one sample, sequenced in a study of breast tumors, draining lymph nodes, adjacent tissues. TCRdb reprocessed the multiplex PCR reads via MiXCR and lists one record per CDR3 protein. The table lists roughly 260,000 distinct CDR3 sequences, 30% of them singletons. The sequenced sample consisted of axillary lymph node tissue. These receptors came from a female donor with breast cancer. Some clones in this sample may be carry-over from other donors' samples. Each CDR3 is given with its conserved first and last residue. A D gene is named only where the DNA matches it firmly. Size values are once, few and many counts, or a class for expanded clones, and some rows have none.

TGTGCCAGCAGTTACTCGCCGGCAGGGAAGGGGCAGTTCTTC	CASSYSPAGKGQFF	14	.	TRBJ2-1	TRBV6-5	many
TGTGCCAGCAGCTTGACACGGAGCTATGGCTACACCTTC	CASSLTRSYGYTF	13	.	TRBJ1-2	TRBV12-3/TRBV12-4	many
TGTGCCAGCAGCTTAGACTGGACCACATACAATGAGCAGTTCTTC	CASSLDWTTYNEQFF	15	.	TRBJ2-1	TRBV11-2	few
TGTGCCAGCATCCCGTTTGGCGGGACGAACACCGGGGAGCTGTCTTTT	CASIPFGGTNTGELSF	16	.	TRBJ2-2	TRBV12-3/TRBV12-4	.
TGTGCCAGCAGTATAGCCAGGGCTAATCAGCCCCAGCATTTT	CASSIARANQPQHF	14	.	TRBJ1-5	TRBV6-1	many
TGCAGCGTTGTTGAACAGGGGTCCAATCAGCCCCAGTACTTC	CSVVEQGSNQPQYF	14	TRBD1	TRBJ2-5	TRBV29-1	.
TGTGCCAGCAGCTTAACTGGGACATTTGAATCCTACAATGAGCAGTTCTTC	CASSLTGTFESYNEQFF	17	.	TRBJ2-1	TRBV7-8	many
TGTGCCAGCGCGACAGGGGGCATGTATGAGCAGTTCTTC	CASATGGMYEQFF	13	TRBD1	TRBJ2-1	TRBV11-3	.
TGTGCCATCAGTGAGGGGCTAGCGGGAGTGAGGGAGCAGTTCTTC	CAISEGLAGVREQFF	15	TRBD2	TRBJ2-1	TRBV10-3	many
TGTGCCAGCAGTGCTGCGGCGAGCGGGAGTGAACAAGAGACCCAGTACTTC	CASSAAASGSEQETQYF	17	TRBD2	TRBJ2-5	TRBV6-2/TRBV6-3	.
TGTGCCAGCAGCTCGCCCCACGACAGGGGGTATGGCTACACCTTC	CASSSPHDRGYGYTF	15	TRBD1	TRBJ1-2	TRBV5-6	few
TGTGCCAGCAGCTTAGGAGGGAGTTATACAGATACGCAGTATTTT	CASSLGGSYTDTQYF	15	.	TRBJ2-3	TRBV7-2	many
TGTGCCAGCAGCTTACCTAGCGGTGACACCGGGGAGCTGTTTTTT	CASSLPSGDTGELFF	15	TRBD2	TRBJ2-2	TRBV11-2	many
TGCGCCAGCAGCTTGGCCCAACTAGCGGGAGAGAGACATGAGCAGTTCTTC	CASSLAQLAGERHEQFF	17	TRBD2	TRBJ2-1	TRBV5-1	many
TGTGCCAGCAGTTTCCGTAGGGCAGCCCAAGAGACCCAGTACTTC	CASSFRRAAQETQYF	15	.	TRBJ2-5	TRBV12-3/TRBV12-4	many
TGTGCCAGCAGTTCCTCACCGGGAGGCTATGGCTACACCTTC	CASSSSPGGYGYTF	14	.	TRBJ1-2	TRBV28	many
TGTGCCAGCAGCTCTCAGGGTCGGGGTTCCCTCCCCCTGGGGCAGTTCTTC	CASSSQGRGSLPLGQFF	17	.	TRBJ2-1	TRBV11-2	many
TGTGCCAGCAGCTTATCAGGGGGCGGAAGGACTGAAGCTTTCTTT	CASSLSGGGRTEAFF	15	TRBD1	TRBJ1-1	TRBV7-2	.
TGTGCCAGCAGCGGACTAGCGGGCAGCACAGATACGCAGTATTTT	CASSGLAGSTDTQYF	15	TRBD2	TRBJ2-3	TRBV2	many
TGTGCCAGCAGCTTAGCCGGGACAGAACAAGAGACCCAGTACTTC	CASSLAGTEQETQYF	15	TRBD1	TRBJ2-5	TRBV7-2	many
TGTGCCAGCAGTCCGGGACTGAACTATGGCTACACCTTC	CASSPGLNYGYTF	13	.	TRBJ1-2	TRBV11-1	many
TGTGCCATCAGGGGGGGGACGGAAAACACCGGGGAGCTGTTTTTT	CAIRGGTENTGELFF	15	TRBD2	TRBJ2-2	TRBV10-3	.
TGTGCCAGCAGCTCCCCGCCGACGAATGAGCAGCTCTTC	CASSSPPTNEQLF	13	.	TRBJ2-1	TRBV11-3	.
TGTGCCAGCAGTTTACGGGACAGCTACGAGCAGTACTTC	CASSLRDSYEQYF	13	TRBD1	TRBJ2-7	TRBV12-3/TRBV12-4	many
TGTGCCAGTAGTGCTTCACAGGACTCCACAGATACGCAGTATTTT	CASSASQDSTDTQYF	15	.	TRBJ2-3	TRBV19	many
TGTGCCAGCAGCCCGGGACTAGCGGGAGGCGGCGGGGAGCTGTTTTTT	CASSPGLAGGGGELFF	16	TRBD2	TRBJ2-2	TRBV4-2	.
.	CASSLYLCSVGAVAGGYNEQFF	22	.	TRBJ2-1	TRBV27	once
TGCAGCGTTGGACGTTTGCGCGTCCCCGCGGAGACCCAGTACTTC	CSVGRLRVPAETQYF	15	.	TRBJ2-5	TRBV29-1	many
TGCGCCAGCAGCGTCGACAGAACGATCACAGATACGCAGTATTTT	CASSVDRTITDTQYF	15	.	TRBJ2-3	TRBV5-1	many
TGTGCCATCAGTGCGGGACGAAACTCTGGAAACACCATATATTTT	CAISAGRNSGNTIYF	15	.	TRBJ1-3	TRBV10-3	many
TGTGCCAGCAGATACCGGGACGGTCCCTACGAGCAGTACTTC	CASRYRDGPYEQYF	14	.	TRBJ2-7	TRBV12-3/TRBV12-4	many